This TCR beta chain was obtained from a study of shared clonotypes between healthy human individuals. Study-wide context: Donor ages ranged 18 to 49 years: a couple of women, a few men.

CDR1 and CDR2 (germline): SEHNR, FQNEAQ (reference sequence). The CDR3 consists of 14 residues. Trimming removed 1 base from V and 8 bases from J, with 14 bases in between. Recent vaccinations or acute infections were absent in the healthy HIV-negative adult donors. CD45RO+ cells were combined with CCR7-negative CD45RA+ TemRA cells to form CD8 memory. Assay used: immunoSEQ multiplex PCR; TCRdb lists only in-frame clones, some missing. The data contain approximately 320,000 clones, around nine tenths of them singletons. The receptor's source is a man between 18 and 29 years old in good health. The sample taken for sequencing was memory CD8+ T cells sorted from blood. Stated subset: CD45RO+ cells pooled with CCR7-negative TemRA cells. The chain couples TRBV7-9 to TRBJ1-2; no clear D. CDR3 nucleotides: TGTGCCAGCAGCTTAGGCGCTCAACCAAAGGGCTACACCTTC. Translating gives CASSLGAQPKGYTF.